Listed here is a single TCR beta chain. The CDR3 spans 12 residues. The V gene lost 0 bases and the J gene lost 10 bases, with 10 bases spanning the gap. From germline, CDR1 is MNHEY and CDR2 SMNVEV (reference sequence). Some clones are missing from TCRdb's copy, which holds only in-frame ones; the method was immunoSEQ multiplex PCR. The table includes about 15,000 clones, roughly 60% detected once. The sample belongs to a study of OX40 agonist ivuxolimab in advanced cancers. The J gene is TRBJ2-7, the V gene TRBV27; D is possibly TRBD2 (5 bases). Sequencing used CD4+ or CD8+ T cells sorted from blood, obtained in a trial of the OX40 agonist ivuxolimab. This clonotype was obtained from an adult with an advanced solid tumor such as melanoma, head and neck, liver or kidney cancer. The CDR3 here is CASSLSGAVQYF. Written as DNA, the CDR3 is TGTGCCAGCAGTTTATCAGGAGCGGTTCAGTACTTC.